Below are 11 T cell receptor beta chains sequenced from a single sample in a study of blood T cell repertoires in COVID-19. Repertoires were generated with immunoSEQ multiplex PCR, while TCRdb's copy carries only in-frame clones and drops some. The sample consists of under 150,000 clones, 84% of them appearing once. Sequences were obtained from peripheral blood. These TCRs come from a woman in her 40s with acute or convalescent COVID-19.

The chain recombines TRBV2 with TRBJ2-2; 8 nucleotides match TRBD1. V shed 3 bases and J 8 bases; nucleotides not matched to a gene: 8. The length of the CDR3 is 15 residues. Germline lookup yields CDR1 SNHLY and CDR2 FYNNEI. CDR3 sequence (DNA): TGTGCCAGCAGTGAGGGCAGGGGGCTCCTAGGGGAGCTGTTTTTT. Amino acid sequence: CASSEGRGLLGELFF.

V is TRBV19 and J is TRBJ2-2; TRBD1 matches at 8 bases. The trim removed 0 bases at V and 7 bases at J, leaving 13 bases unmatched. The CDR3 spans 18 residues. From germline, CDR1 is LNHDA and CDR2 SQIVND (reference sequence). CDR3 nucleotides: TGTGCCAGTAGTATAGAAGACAGGGGCGCTATCGTGAGCGGGGAGCTGTTTTTT. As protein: CASSIEDRGAIVSGELFF.

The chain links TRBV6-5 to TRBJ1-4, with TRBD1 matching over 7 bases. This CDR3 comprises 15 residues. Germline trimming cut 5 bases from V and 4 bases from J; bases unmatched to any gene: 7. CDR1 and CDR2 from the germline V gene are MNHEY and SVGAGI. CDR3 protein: CASSHRGPGNEKLFF. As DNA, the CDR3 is TGTGCCAGCAGTCACAGGGGACCTGGTAATGAAAAACTGTTTTTT.

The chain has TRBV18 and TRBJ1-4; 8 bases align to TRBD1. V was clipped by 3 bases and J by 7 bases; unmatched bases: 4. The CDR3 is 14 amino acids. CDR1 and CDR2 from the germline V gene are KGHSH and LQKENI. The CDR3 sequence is CASSPGQEGEKLFF. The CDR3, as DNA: TGTGCCAGCTCACCGGGACAGGAAGGTGAAAAACTGTTTTTT. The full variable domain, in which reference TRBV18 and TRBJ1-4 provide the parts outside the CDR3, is NAGVMQNPRHLVRRRGQEARLRCSPMKGHSHVYWYRQLPEEGLKFMVYLQKENIIDESGMPKERFSAEFPKEGPSILRIQQVVRGDSAAYFCASSPGQEGEKLFFGSGTQLSVL.

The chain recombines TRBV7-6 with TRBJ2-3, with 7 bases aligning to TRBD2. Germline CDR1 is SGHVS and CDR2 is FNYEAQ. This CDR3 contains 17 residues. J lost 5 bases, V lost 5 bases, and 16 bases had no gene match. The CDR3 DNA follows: TGTGCCAGCAGCCAAGAACCGGCCGGGAGGTATCGAGATACGCAGTATTTT. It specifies CASSQEPAGRYRDTQYF.

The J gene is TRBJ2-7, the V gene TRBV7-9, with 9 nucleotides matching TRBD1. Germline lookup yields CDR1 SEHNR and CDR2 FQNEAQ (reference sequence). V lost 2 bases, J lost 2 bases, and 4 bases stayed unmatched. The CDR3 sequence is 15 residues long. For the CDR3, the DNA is TGTGCCAGCAGCTTAAAGGGGACAGGGACCTACGAGCAGTACTTC. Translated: CASSLKGTGTYEQYF.

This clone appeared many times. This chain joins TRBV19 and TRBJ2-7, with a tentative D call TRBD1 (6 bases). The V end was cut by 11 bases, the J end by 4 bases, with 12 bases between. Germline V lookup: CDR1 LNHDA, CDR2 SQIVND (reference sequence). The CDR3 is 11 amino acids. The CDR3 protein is CAGKGVYEQYF. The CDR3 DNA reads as TGTGCCGGAAAGGGGGTTTACGAGCAGTACTTC.

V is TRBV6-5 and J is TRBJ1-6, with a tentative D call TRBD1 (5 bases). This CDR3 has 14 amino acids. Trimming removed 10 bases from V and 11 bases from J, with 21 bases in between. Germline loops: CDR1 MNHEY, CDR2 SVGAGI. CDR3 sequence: CATYPGGTATPLHF. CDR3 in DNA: TGTGCCACCTATCCCGGCGGGACGGCAACACCCCTCCACTTT.

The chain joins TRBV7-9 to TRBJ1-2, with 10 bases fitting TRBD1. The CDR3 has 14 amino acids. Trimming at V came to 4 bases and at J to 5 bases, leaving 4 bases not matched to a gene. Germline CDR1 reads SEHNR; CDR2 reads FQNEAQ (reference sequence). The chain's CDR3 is CASSSGTGEYGYTF. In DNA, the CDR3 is TGTGCCAGCAGCTCCGGGACAGGGGAGTATGGCTACACCTTC.

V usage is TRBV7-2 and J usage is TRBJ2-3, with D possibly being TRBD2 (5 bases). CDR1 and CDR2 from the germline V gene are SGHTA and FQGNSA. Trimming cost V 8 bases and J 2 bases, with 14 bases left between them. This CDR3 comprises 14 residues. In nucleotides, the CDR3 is TGTGCCAGCGGCCTGGGCGGGCACACAGATACGCAGTATTTT. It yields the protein CASGLGGHTDTQYF.

CDR3: CASNRQGMFSGANVLTF. For the CDR3, the DNA is TGTGCCAGCAACAGACAGGGCATGTTCTCTGGGGCCAACGTCCTGACTTTC. The gene calls are TRBV7-2 and TRBJ2-6, with 7 bases matching TRBD1. This CDR3 region has 17 residues. V lost 7 bases and J lost 0; bases outside the gene matches: 9. Looked up from germline, CDR1 is SGHTA and CDR2 is FQGNSA.